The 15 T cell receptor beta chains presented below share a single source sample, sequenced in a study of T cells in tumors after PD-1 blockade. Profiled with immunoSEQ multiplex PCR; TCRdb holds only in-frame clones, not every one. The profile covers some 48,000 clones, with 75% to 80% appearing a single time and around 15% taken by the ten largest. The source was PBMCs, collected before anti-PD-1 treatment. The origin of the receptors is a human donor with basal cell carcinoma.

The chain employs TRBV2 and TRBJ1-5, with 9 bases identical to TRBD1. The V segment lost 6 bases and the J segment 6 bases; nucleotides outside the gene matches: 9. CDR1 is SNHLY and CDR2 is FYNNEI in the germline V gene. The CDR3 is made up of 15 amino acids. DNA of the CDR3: TGTGCCAGCAGGGGCGGAACAGGGGGCCGTCAGCCCCAGCATTTT. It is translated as CASRGGTGGRQPQHF.

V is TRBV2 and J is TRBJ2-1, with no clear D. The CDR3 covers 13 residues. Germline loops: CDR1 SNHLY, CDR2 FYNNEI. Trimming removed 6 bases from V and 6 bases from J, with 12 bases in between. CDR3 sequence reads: CASRPLGSNEQFF. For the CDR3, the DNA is TGTGCCAGCAGGCCCCTAGGGTCCAATGAGCAGTTCTTC.

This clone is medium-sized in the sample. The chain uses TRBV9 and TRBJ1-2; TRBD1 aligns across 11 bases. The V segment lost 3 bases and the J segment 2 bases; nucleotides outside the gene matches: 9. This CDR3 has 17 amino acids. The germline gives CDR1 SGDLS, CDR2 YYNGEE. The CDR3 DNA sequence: TGTGCCAGCAGCGGTTATGGACAGGGGGCCGCGAACTATGGCTACACCTTC. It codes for CASSGYGQGAANYGYTF.

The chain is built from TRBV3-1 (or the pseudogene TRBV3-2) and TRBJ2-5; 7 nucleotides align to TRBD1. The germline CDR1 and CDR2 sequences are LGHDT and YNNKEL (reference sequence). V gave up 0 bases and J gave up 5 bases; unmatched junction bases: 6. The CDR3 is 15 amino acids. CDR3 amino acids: CASSQDRRGLETQYF. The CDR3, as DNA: TGTGCCAGCAGCCAAGACCGCAGGGGGTTGGAGACCCAGTACTTC.

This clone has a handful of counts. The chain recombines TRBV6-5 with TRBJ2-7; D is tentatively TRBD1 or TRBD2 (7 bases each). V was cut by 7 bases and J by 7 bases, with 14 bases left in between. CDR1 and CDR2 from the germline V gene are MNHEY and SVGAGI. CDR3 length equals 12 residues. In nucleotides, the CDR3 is TGTGCCAGCAAAGGGACAGCGGGGGAGCAGTACTTC. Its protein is CASKGTAGEQYF.

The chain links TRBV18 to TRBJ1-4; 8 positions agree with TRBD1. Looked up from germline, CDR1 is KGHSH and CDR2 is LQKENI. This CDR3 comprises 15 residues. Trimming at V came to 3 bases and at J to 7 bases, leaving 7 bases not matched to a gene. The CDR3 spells CASSPGTGGREKLFF. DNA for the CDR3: TGTGCCAGCTCACCCGGCACAGGGGGTCGTGAAAAACTGTTTTTT.

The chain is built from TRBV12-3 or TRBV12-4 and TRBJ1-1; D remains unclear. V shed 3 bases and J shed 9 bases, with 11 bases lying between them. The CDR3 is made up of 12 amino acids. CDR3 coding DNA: TGTGCCAGCAGTTTCGGCAGGACGAAAGCTTTCTTT. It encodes CASSFGRTKAFF.

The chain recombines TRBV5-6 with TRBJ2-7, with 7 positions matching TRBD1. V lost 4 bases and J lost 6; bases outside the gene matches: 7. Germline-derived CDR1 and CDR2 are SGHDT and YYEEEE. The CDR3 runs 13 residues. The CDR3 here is CASSLRQGREQYF. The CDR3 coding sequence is TGTGCCAGCAGCCTCAGACAGGGTCGCGAGCAGTACTTC. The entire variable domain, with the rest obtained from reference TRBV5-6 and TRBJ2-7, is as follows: DAGVTQSPTHLIKTRGQQVTLRCSPKSGHDTVSWYQQALGQGPQFIFQYYEEEERQRGNFPDRFSGHQFPNYSSELNVNALLLGDSALYLCASSLRQGREQYFGPGTRLTVT.

As DNA, the CDR3 is TGTGCCAGCAGCCCTCGGACAGGGGGCCTCGAAAAACTGTTTTTT. As protein: CASSPRTGGLEKLFF. V and J are TRBV2 and TRBJ1-4, with 11 bases aligning to TRBD1. The CDR3 totals 15 residues. CDR1 and CDR2 (germline): SNHLY, FYNNEI. V lost 6 bases, J lost 8 bases, and 8 bases stayed unmatched.

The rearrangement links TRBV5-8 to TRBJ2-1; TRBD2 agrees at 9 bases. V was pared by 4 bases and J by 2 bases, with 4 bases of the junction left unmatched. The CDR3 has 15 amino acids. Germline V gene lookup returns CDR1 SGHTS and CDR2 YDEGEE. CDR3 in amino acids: CASSKGLAAYNEQFF. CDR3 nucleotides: TGTGCCAGCAGCAAGGGACTAGCAGCCTACAATGAGCAGTTCTTC.

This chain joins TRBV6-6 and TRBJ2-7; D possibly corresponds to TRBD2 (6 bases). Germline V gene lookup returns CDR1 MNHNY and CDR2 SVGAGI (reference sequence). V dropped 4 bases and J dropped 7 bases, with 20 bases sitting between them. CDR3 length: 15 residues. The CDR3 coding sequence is TGTGCCAGCAGTTCGACTAGTCAAATACTGCGGGAGCAGTACTTC. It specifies CASSSTSQILREQYF.

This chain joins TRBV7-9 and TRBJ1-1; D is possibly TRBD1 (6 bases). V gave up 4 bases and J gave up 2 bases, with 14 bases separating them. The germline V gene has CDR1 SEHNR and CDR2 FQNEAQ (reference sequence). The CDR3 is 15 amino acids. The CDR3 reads CASSSPTGINTEAFF. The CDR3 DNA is TGTGCCAGCAGCTCCCCGACAGGTATTAACACTGAAGCTTTCTTT.

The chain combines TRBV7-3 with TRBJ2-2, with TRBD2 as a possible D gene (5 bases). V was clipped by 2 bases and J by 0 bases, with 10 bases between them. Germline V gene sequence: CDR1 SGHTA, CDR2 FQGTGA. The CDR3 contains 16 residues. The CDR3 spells CASSLHPAANTGELFF. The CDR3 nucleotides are TGTGCCAGCAGCTTACATCCAGCGGCGAACACCGGGGAGCTGTTTTTT.

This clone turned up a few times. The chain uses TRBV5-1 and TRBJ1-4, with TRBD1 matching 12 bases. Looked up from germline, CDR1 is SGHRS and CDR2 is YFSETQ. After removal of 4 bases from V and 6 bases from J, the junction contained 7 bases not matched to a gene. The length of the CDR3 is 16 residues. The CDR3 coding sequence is TGCGCCAGCAGCACAGGGACAGGGGGCGCGTATGAAAAACTGTTTTTT. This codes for CASSTGTGGAYEKLFF. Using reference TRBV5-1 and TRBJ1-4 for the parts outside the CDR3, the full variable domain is KAGVTQTPRYLIKTRGQQVTLSCSPISGHRSVSWYQQTPGQGLQFLFEYFSETQRNKGNFPGRFSGRQFSNSRSEMNVSTLELGDSALYLCASSTGTGGAYEKLFFGSGTQLSVL.

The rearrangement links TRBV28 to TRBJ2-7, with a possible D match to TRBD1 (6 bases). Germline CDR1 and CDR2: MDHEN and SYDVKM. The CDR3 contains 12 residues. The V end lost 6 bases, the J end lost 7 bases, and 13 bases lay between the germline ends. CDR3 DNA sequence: TGTGCCAGCAGCCCAGGGGTTTGGGAGCAGTACTTC. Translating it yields CASSPGVWEQYF.